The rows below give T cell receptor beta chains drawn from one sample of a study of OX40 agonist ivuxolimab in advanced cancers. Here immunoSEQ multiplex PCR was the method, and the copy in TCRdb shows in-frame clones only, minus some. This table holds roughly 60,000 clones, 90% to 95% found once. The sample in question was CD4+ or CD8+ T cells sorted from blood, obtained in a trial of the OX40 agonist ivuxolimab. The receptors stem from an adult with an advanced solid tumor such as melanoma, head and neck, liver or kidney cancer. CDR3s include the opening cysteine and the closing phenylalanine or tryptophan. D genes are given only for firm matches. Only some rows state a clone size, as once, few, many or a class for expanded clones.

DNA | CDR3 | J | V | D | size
TGTGCCACTTCTGCACAGGGTGGCTACAATGAGCAGTTCTTC | CATSAQGGYNEQFF | TRBJ2-1 | TRBV6-4 | . | .
TGTGCCAGTAGTATAGCCCATCGCAGGGGGACGCGGTCACCCCTCCACTTT | CASSIAHRRGTRSPLHF | TRBJ1-6 | TRBV19 | TRBD1 | .
TGTGCCAGCAGTTTACCCTACGCGGCGCCGTCTAATTACGCTGAAGCTTTCTTT | CASSLPYAAPSNYAEAFF | TRBJ1-1 | TRBV28 | . | .
TGTGCCTGGAGTCCGGACAGGGGGCCTTATGGCTACACCTTC | CAWSPDRGPYGYTF | TRBJ1-2 | TRBV30 | TRBD1 | once
TGTGCCAGCATACCGGGACAGGGGAGAAGCGGGGAGCTGTTTTTT | CASIPGQGRSGELFF | TRBJ2-2 | TRBV18 | TRBD1 | .
TGTGCCAGCAAATCGACCTGGTCTGAAGCTTTCTTT | CASKSTWSEAFF | TRBJ1-1 | TRBV28 | . | .
TGTGCCAGCAGGAGGGGGACAGCGAATCAAGAGACCCAGTACTTC | CASRRGTANQETQYF | TRBJ2-5 | TRBV28 | TRBD1 | .
TGTGCCAGCTCACCACTGGGTTTGGATGAAAAACTGTTTTTT | CASSPLGLDEKLFF | TRBJ1-4 | TRBV18 | . | .
TGTGCCAGCGCCAACCCCTCGGGGCCCAGCTCTGGGGCCAACGTCCTGACTTTC | CASANPSGPSSGANVLTF | TRBJ2-6 | TRBV2 | . | .
TGTGCCAGCAGCACCCGGACAGGTTCGAGGGCTTTCTTT | CASSTRTGSRAFF | TRBJ1-1 | TRBV5-6 | TRBD1 | .
TGTGCCAGCAGCCCCAGGACAGGGGGAGAGACCCAGTACTTC | CASSPRTGGETQYF | TRBJ2-5 | TRBV7-6 | TRBD1 | .
TGTGCCAGCAGTGTATTTCGGGGTTCTAATGAAAAACTGTTTTTT | CASSVFRGSNEKLFF | TRBJ1-4 | TRBV2 | . | once
TGCGCCAGCAGTGAGTCTACTAGCGGGGTGAGAGATACGCAGTATTTT | CASSESTSGVRDTQYF | TRBJ2-3 | TRBV10-1 | TRBD2 | .
TGTGCCAGCAGCTCCCGGACAGGGGATCAGCCCCAGCATTTT | CASSSRTGDQPQHF | TRBJ1-5 | TRBV11-2 | TRBD1 | .
TGTGCCATCAAGGGGGGACAGGGGGCAACGAACACTGAAGCTTTCTTT | CAIKGGQGATNTEAFF | TRBJ1-1 | TRBV10-3 | TRBD1 | .
TGTGCCACCAGCCGGGGACAGCCTGAGTTCGGTGAGCAGTTCTTC | CATSRGQPEFGEQFF | TRBJ2-1 | TRBV15 | TRBD1 | .
TGTGCCAGCAGCTTGATGGGTACTGAAGCTTTCTTT | CASSLMGTEAFF | TRBJ1-1 | TRBV7-9 | . | few
TGCAGCGTTGTAGCGGGAGGCTACAATGAGCAGTTCTTC | CSVVAGGYNEQFF | TRBJ2-1 | TRBV29-1 | TRBD2 | .
TGTGCCAGCAGTTTAGATCCCGGCAGGAGTTACCGCTACACCTTC | CASSLDPGRSYRYTF | TRBJ1-2 | TRBV28 | . | .
TGTGCCAGCAGTCCAACGGTCCTAGTTGAGGCTGGCAATGAGCAGTTCTTC | CASSPTVLVEAGNEQFF | TRBJ2-1 | TRBV27 | . | once
TGTGCCTGGAGTGGGGGGACTAGCGGGAGTTTTATGTACACCGGGGAGCTGTTTTTT | CAWSGGTSGSFMYTGELFF | TRBJ2-2 | TRBV30 | TRBD2 | .
TGCGCCAGCAGCTTGGCTGGGGGACACTACGAGCAGTACTTC | CASSLAGGHYEQYF | TRBJ2-7 | TRBV5-1 | . | .